Each of the 16 T cell receptor beta chains below was sequenced from the same sample in a study of blood T cell repertoires in COVID-19. This table comes from immunoSEQ multiplex PCR, and its TCRdb copy is limited to in-frame clones, with some not included. The data contain about 120,000 clones, roughly 76% of them seen just once; the ten biggest clones take up more than 9%. Material: peripheral blood. These receptors originate from a human donor in a cohort sampled during active COVID-19.

The rearrangement links TRBV7-9 to TRBJ1-4; 10 bases map to TRBD1. CDR1 SEHNR and CDR2 FQNEAQ come from the germline V gene (reference sequence). This CDR3 contains 15 residues. The V gene end was trimmed by 1 base and the J gene end by 6 bases; junction bases not matched to a gene: 2. The CDR3 DNA follows: TGTGCCAGCAGCTTAGACGGGACAGGGGATGAAAAACTGTTTTTT. Translation gives CASSLDGTGDEKLFF.

The chain links TRBV9 to TRBJ1-2, with TRBD1 matching over 8 bases. Germline V CDR1 and CDR2: SGDLS, YYNGEE. V trimming: 3 bases; J trimming: 0 bases; junction bases outside the gene matches: 4. CDR3 length equals 15 residues. DNA for the CDR3: TGTGCCAGCAGCGCCCAGGGGGCGCCTAACTATGGCTACACCTTC. Translation: CASSAQGAPNYGYTF. Full variable domain (outside the CDR3, taken from reference TRBV9 and TRBJ1-2): DSGVTQTPKHLITATGQRVTLRCSPRSGDLSVYWYQQSLDQGLQFLIQYYNGEERAKGNILERFSAQQFPDLHSELNLSSLELGDSALYFCASSAQGAPNYGYTFGSGTRLTVV.

V is TRBV20-1 and J is TRBJ2-3; D gene unclear. Trimming removed 6 bases from V and 6 bases from J, with 10 bases in between. CDR1 is DFQATT and CDR2 is SNEGSKA in the germline V gene (reference sequence). This CDR3 spans 11 amino acids. The CDR3 loop is CSAELVDTQYF. In DNA form, the CDR3 reads TGCAGTGCAGAGCTGGTGGATACGCAGTATTTT.

This clone was seen once. The chain has TRBV7-3 and TRBJ2-7, with 10 nucleotides matching TRBD1. The V gene's germline CDR1 is SGHTA and CDR2 FQGTGA. V lost 5 bases and J lost 5; bases outside the gene matches: 9. The CDR3 length is 15 residues. CDR3 sequence (DNA): TGTGCCAGCAGCCCGGGACAGGGGAGGCTCCACGAGCAGTACTTC. Its translation: CASSPGQGRLHEQYF.

The CDR3 DNA follows: TGTGCCAGCAGAACGGGACTAGATACGCAGTATTTT. Its translation is CASRTGLDTQYF. The rearrangement uses TRBV12-3 or TRBV12-4 and TRBJ2-3; D might be TRBD2 (6 bases). This CDR3 region has 12 residues. Trimming shortened V by 6 bases and J by 5 bases, and 9 bases separated the two germline ends.

Here the CDR3 DNA reads TGTGCCAGCTCAACAGGGTTAGACTATGGCTACACCTTC. Encoded protein: CASSTGLDYGYTF. V is TRBV28 and J is TRBJ1-2; TRBD1 is a possible D gene (6 bases). The V and J ends lost 8 bases and 3 bases respectively, with 13 bases between them. The CDR3 is 13 amino acids. The germline CDR1 and CDR2 sequences are MDHEN and SYDVKM.

This sequence joins TRBV4-2 and TRBJ2-5, with D tentatively TRBD2 (5 bases). CDR1 is LGHNA, CDR2 YNFKEQ, per germline. There are 15 residues in the CDR3. The ends were cut back, 1 base at V and 2 bases at J, with 11 bases in the middle. The CDR3 DNA reads TGTGCCAGCAGCCAAGGAGGACTGCCTCAAGAGACCCAGTACTTC. It encodes CASSQGGLPQETQYF.

V and J are TRBV7-8 and TRBJ2-7; a weak D match, TRBD2 (6 bases). V was shortened by 5 bases and J by 5 bases, with 10 bases between the two germline ends. The CDR3 spans 12 residues. Per the germline V gene, CDR1 is SGHVS and CDR2 is FQNEAQ. The CDR3 is CASSPGVDEQYF. The CDR3 DNA follows: TGTGCCAGCAGCCCGGGGGTCGACGAGCAGTACTTC.

The gene calls are TRBV12-3 or TRBV12-4 and TRBJ2-7, with D tentatively TRBD2 (5 bases). The CDR3 runs to 13 residues. V lost 2 bases and J 6 bases, leaving 11 bases between the germline ends. The chain's CDR3 is CASSLKRAGEQYF. The CDR3 coding sequence is TGTGCCAGCAGTTTAAAACGGGCGGGCGAGCAGTACTTC.

This clone was found once. The CDR3 nucleotides read TGTGCCAGCAGCTTGAAGGGGGGGGACTATGGCTACACCTTC. It encodes CASSLKGGDYGYTF. This chain uses TRBV5-4 with TRBJ1-2; possibly TRBD1 for D (6 bases). Germline V lookup: CDR1 SGHNT, CDR2 YYREEE (reference sequence). The CDR3 contains 14 residues. The V end lost 1 base, the J end lost 3 bases, and 10 bases lay between the germline ends.

The V and J genes are TRBV30 and TRBJ2-6; D is uncertain. V lost 5 bases and J lost 4, with 9 bases in between. Per germline, CDR1 GTSNPN and CDR2 SVGIG (reference sequence). CDR3 size: 13 residues. This chain's CDR3 is CAWGIQGANVLTF. CDR3 nucleotides: TGTGCCTGGGGTATACAGGGGGCCAACGTCCTGACTTTC.

This chain connects TRBV27 to TRBJ2-1; 8 nucleotides line up with TRBD2. There are 16 residues in the CDR3. Trimming at V came to 5 bases and at J to 4 bases, leaving 10 bases not matched to a gene. CDR1 MNHEY and CDR2 SMNVEV come from the germline V gene (reference sequence). DNA of the CDR3: TGTGCCAGCAGTACTAAAGCGGGAGTGGCATACAATGAGCAGTTCTTC. It is translated as CASSTKAGVAYNEQFF.

The chain carries TRBV18 and TRBJ1-1; D unclear. With 3 bases removed from V and 1 base from J, the gap between germline ends came to 12 bases. In germline, CDR1 is KGHSH, CDR2 LQKENI. This CDR3 has 15 amino acids. CDR3 sequence reads: CASSPAQLQNTEAFF. For the CDR3, the DNA is TGTGCCAGCTCACCGGCACAGTTACAGAACACTGAAGCTTTCTTT.

The V call is TRBV5-4, the J call TRBJ1-6; D may be TRBD1 (6 bases). Trimming took off 4 bases at V and 5 bases at J, with 13 bases between the two ends. Germline V CDR1 and CDR2: SGHNT, YYREEE (reference sequence). This CDR3 spans 15 amino acids. CDR3 amino acids: CASSAGQPHNSPLHF. DNA of the CDR3: TGTGCCAGCAGCGCTGGACAGCCCCATAATTCACCCCTCCACTTT.

This clone was found a few times. The V call is TRBV5-1, the J call TRBJ2-5; D possibly corresponds to TRBD2 (5 bases). V lost 0 bases and J 1 base, leaving 13 bases between the germline ends. Germline V CDR1 and CDR2: SGHRS, YFSETQ. This CDR3 has 16 amino acids. The CDR3 loop reads CASSLDGRGGQETQYF. CDR3 DNA sequence: TGCGCCAGCAGCTTGGATGGCAGAGGAGGCCAAGAGACCCAGTACTTC. Complete variable domain (other parts from reference TRBV5-1 and TRBJ2-5): KAGVTQTPRYLIKTRGQQVTLSCSPISGHRSVSWYQQTPGQGLQFLFEYFSETQRNKGNFPGRFSGRQFSNSRSEMNVSTLELGDSALYLCASSLDGRGGQETQYFGPGTRLLVL.

The chain uses TRBV7-3 and TRBJ2-6; 8 bases fit TRBD1. With 5 bases clipped from V and 1 base from J, the junction kept 16 bases outside the gene matches. Germline V gene lookup returns CDR1 SGHTA and CDR2 FQGTGA. The CDR3 is 20 residues long. The CDR3 is CASSLYGARDRTSGANVLTF. CDR3 in DNA: TGTGCCAGCAGCCTCTACGGAGCGCGGGACAGGACATCTGGGGCCAACGTCCTGACTTTC.